Listed below are T cell receptor beta chains from one sample, sequenced in a study of blood T cell repertoires in COVID-19. The data were produced by immunoSEQ multiplex PCR, yet TCRdb's version contains in-frame clones alone and is incomplete. The sample records about 180,000 clones, over 75% being singletons. The specimen sequenced was PBMCs or T cells enriched from blood (not recorded which). These receptors all stem from a human donor with acute COVID-19. The donor label of this sample is uncertain. Both conserved end residues are part of each CDR3. The D gene is left open where the match is weak. Some rows mark clone size as missing; the rest say once, few, many or name a class of expanded clone.

d_gene	j_gene	abundance	v_gene	CDR3aa	CDR3nt
NA	TRBJ2-1	NA	TRBV19	CASSMGLSYNEQFF	TGTGCCAGTAGTATGGGGCTTTCCTACAATGAGCAGTTCTTC
NA	TRBJ2-1	NA	TRBV6-5	CASNQGGPYNEQFF	TGTGCCTCCAACCAAGGGGGACCCTACAATGAGCAGTTCTTC
NA	TRBJ1-2	once	TRBV5-4	CASSSRDLGDYGYTF	TGTGCCAGCAGCTCTAGGGATCTCGGGGACTATGGCTACACCTTC
NA	TRBJ2-6	NA	TRBV18	CASSPLSGAGANVLTF	TGTGCCAGCTCACCACTATCAGGGGCTGGGGCCAACGTCCTGACTTTC
TRBD1	TRBJ1-1	NA	TRBV30	CAWDRGMNTEAFF	TGTGCCTGGGACAGGGGGATGAACACTGAAGCTTTCTTT
NA	TRBJ2-2	NA	TRBV5-1	CASSGGGANTGELFF	TGCGCCAGCAGCGGCGGGGGCGCGAACACCGGGGAGCTGTTTTTT
NA	TRBJ2-1	NA	TRBV9	CASSAGFTYNEQFF	TGTGCCAGCAGCGCCGGGTTCACCTACAATGAGCAGTTCTTC
NA	TRBJ2-7	NA	TRBV5-4	CASSLAIAASYEQYF	TGTGCCAGCAGCTTGGCCATAGCGGCCTCCTACGAGCAGTACTTC
TRBD1	TRBJ1-1	NA	TRBV4-2	CASSQVDSGGVYTEAFF	TGTGCCAGCAGCCAGGTAGATTCAGGGGGCGTTTACACTGAAGCTTTCTTT
NA	TRBJ1-2	few	TRBV6-5	CASSLAGANYGYTF	TGTGCCAGCAGTTTGGCAGGGGCTAACTATGGCTACACCTTC
TRBD1	TRBJ1-1	NA	TRBV5-4	CASSLGGTAGNTEAFF	TGTGCCAGCAGCTTGGGCGGGACAGCAGGGAACACTGAAGCTTTCTTT
TRBD2	TRBJ2-3	once	TRBV11-2	CASRLLAGVSTDTQYF	TGTGCCAGCAGGCTACTAGCGGGGGTTAGCACAGATACGCAGTATTTT
NA	TRBJ2-7	NA	TRBV27	CASSNGGNRYEQYF	TGTGCCAGCAGCAACGGGGGTAACCGTTACGAGCAGTACTTC
TRBD1	TRBJ2-7	NA	TRBV12-5	CASGLVRMTGQGAYEQYF	TGTGCTAGTGGTTTGGTACGGATGACCGGACAGGGGGCCTACGAGCAGTACTTC
NA	TRBJ1-1	NA	TRBV6-2/TRBV6-3	CASSYTLQGRNTEAFF	TGTGCCAGCAGTTACACCTTGCAGGGGCGGAACACTGAAGCTTTCTTT
TRBD2	TRBJ2-5	NA	TRBV30	CAWSVAGGQETQYF	TGTGCCTGGAGTGTAGCGGGGGGTCAAGAGACCCAGTACTTC
NA	TRBJ2-7	NA	TRBV11-2	CASSFSSEQYF	TGTGCCAGCAGCTTTAGCTCCGAGCAGTACTTC
NA	TRBJ2-7	NA	TRBV11-2	CASSLGAGTYEQYF	TGTGCCAGCAGCTTAGGAGCAGGGACCTACGAGCAGTACTTC
TRBD1	TRBJ2-7	NA	TRBV4-1	CASSHPGQGYEQYF	TGCGCCAGCAGCCACCCGGGACAGGGATACGAGCAGTACTTC
TRBD1	TRBJ2-7	NA	TRBV4-1	CASSLTRDRVSEQYF	TGCGCCAGCAGCCTAACCCGGGACAGGGTGAGTGAGCAGTACTTC
TRBD1	TRBJ1-2	NA	TRBV9	CASSPLDRGFYGYTF	TGTGCCAGCAGCCCCCTAGACAGGGGTTTCTATGGCTACACCTTC
NA	TRBJ2-5	NA	TRBV19	CASSIGTIQETQYF	TGTGCCAGTAGTATCGGAACTATTCAAGAGACCCAGTACTTC
NA	TRBJ1-1	NA	TRBV2	CASRDLIRDKNTEAFF	TGTGCCAGCAGAGATCTTATCCGGGACAAGAACACTGAAGCTTTCTTT
NA	TRBJ2-7	NA	TRBV6-1	CASSEKLGRYNSYEQYF	TGTGCCAGCAGTGAAAAATTGGGCCGCTATAACTCCTACGAGCAGTACTTC
NA	TRBJ2-5	NA	TRBV18	CASSSKGLEQETQYF	TGTGCCAGCTCATCTAAAGGATTGGAGCAAGAGACCCAGTACTTC
TRBD2	TRBJ2-2	NA	TRBV9	CASSVELAGPQELFF	TGTGCCAGCAGCGTGGAACTAGCGGGGCCCCAGGAGCTGTTTTTT
TRBD2	TRBJ2-3	NA	TRBV6-4	CASSDSFSGGGTDTQYF	TGTGCCAGCAGTGACTCTTTCAGCGGGGGAGGCACAGATACGCAGTATTTT
TRBD1	TRBJ1-3	NA	TRBV19	CASSMDRGRGNTIYF	TGTGCCAGTAGTATGGACAGGGGGCGAGGAAACACCATATATTTT
TRBD1	TRBJ1-3	NA	TRBV9	CASSLTGERNTIYF	TGTGCCAGCTCCCTGACAGGGGAGAGAAACACCATATATTTT
TRBD1	TRBJ2-5	NA	TRBV7-9	CASSSQGAGETQYF	TGTGCCAGCAGCTCACAGGGGGCCGGGGAGACCCAGTACTTC
TRBD1	TRBJ2-2	NA	TRBV19	CASSPWTGPGELFF	TGTGCCAGTAGTCCCTGGACAGGCCCCGGGGAGCTGTTTTTT
NA	TRBJ1-5	NA	TRBV5-6	CASSLGQASNQPQHF	TGTGCCAGCAGCTTGGGACAGGCGTCCAATCAGCCCCAGCATTTT
NA	TRBJ1-2	NA	TRBV5-1	CASSLFGEANYGYTF	TGCGCCAGCAGCTTGTTCGGGGAAGCTAACTATGGCTACACCTTC
NA	TRBJ1-2	few	TRBV6-1	CASSDSYGYTF	TGTGCCAGCAGTGATAGCTATGGCTACACCTTC
NA	TRBJ2-1	NA	TRBV30	CAWKSGNEQFF	TGTGCCTGGAAGTCAGGCAATGAGCAGTTCTTC
NA	TRBJ1-1	NA	TRBV6-5	CASSYEGGRTEAFF	TGTGCCAGCAGTTACGAGGGGGGGCGGACTGAAGCTTTCTTT
TRBD2	TRBJ2-2	NA	TRBV6-6	CASSPTFLAGAIRNTGELFF	TGTGCCAGCAGTCCCACCTTTCTAGCGGGCGCTATAAGGAACACCGGGGAGCTGTTTTTT
TRBD2	TRBJ2-3	NA	TRBV4-3	CASSLTSGGTDTQYF	TGCGCCAGCAGCCTGACTAGCGGGGGTACAGATACGCAGTATTTT
NA	TRBJ1-1	NA	TRBV5-5	CASQRGEATEAFF	TGTGCCAGCCAACGGGGGGAGGCCACTGAAGCTTTCTTT
NA	TRBJ1-2	once	TRBV4-1	CASSQVRRGQTQRGYTF	TGCGCCAGCAGCCAAGTGAGGAGGGGCCAGACCCAACGAGGCTACACCTTC
TRBD2	TRBJ2-5	NA	TRBV10-3	CAISESGGGALGGETQYF	TGTGCCATCAGTGAGTCAGGCGGGGGGGCCTTAGGTGGAGAGACCCAGTACTTC
NA	TRBJ1-1	NA	TRBV12-3/TRBV12-4	CASSTGPQAEAFF	TGTGCCAGCAGTACCGGACCACAGGCTGAAGCTTTCTTT
NA	TRBJ1-5	NA	TRBV24-1	CATIHRESNQPQHF	TGTGCCACCATTCACAGGGAAAGCAATCAGCCCCAGCATTTT
TRBD1	TRBJ2-1	NA	TRBV9	CASSVGDQGAFNEQFF	TGTGCCAGCAGCGTCGGAGACCAGGGGGCATTCAATGAGCAGTTCTTC
NA	TRBJ1-5	NA	TRBV7-2	CASSVRGDQPQHF	TGTGCCAGCAGCGTCCGGGGGGACCAGCCCCAGCATTTT
NA	TRBJ2-3	NA	TRBV6-5	CASSYIGSSTDTQYF	TGTGCCAGCAGTTATATCGGGAGTAGCACAGATACGCAGTATTTT